The following is a T cell receptor (beta chain) sequence with its context. The protocol was immunoSEQ multiplex PCR, while the TCRdb copy is restricted to in-frame clones and leaves out a portion. The table includes 95,000 to 150,000 clones, roughly 92% detected once. The sample comes from a study of OX40 agonist ivuxolimab in advanced cancers. Study-wide context: Patients' therapy was ivuxolimab, an antibody that acts as an agonist of OX40 (CD134). Patients got intravenous ivuxolimab at 0.01 to 10 mg/kg every 2 weeks.

This CDR3 comprises 14 residues. From germline, CDR1 is SGHVS and CDR2 FQNEAQ. Trimming cost V 1 base and J 4 bases, with 10 bases left between them. Autoimmune disease history or systemic immunosuppression meant exclusion. At baseline, cycle 4 day 1, and cycle 7 day 1, blood was sampled. The source material was CD4+ or CD8+ T cells sorted from blood, sampled in a trial of the OX40 agonist ivuxolimab. This sequence was found in an adult with an advanced solid tumor such as melanoma, head and neck, liver or kidney cancer. The chain combines TRBV7-8 with TRBJ1-2; D is ambiguous. The CDR3 here is CASSLDVGSYGYTF. CDR3 nucleotides: TGTGCCAGCAGCTTAGACGTAGGGAGCTATGGCTACACCTTC.